The 7 T cell receptor beta chains below were found in one sample sequenced in a study of blood T cell repertoires in COVID-19. The data were produced by immunoSEQ multiplex PCR, yet TCRdb's version contains in-frame clones alone and is incomplete. The sample consists of approximately 200,000 clones, 80% to 85% of them appearing once. Sequenced material: peripheral blood. Receptor source: a woman between 55 and 75 years old who had recovered from COVID-19.

The V call is TRBV15, the J call TRBJ2-5; 14 bases agree with TRBD2. This CDR3 comprises 16 residues. Germline V gene sequence: CDR1 LNHNV, CDR2 YYDKDF (reference sequence). J gave up 2 bases and V 4 bases, and 3 bases lay outside the gene matches. The CDR3 DNA is TGTGCCACCAGCACAAGACTAGCGGGGGGGCAAGAGACCCAGTACTTC. This codes for CATSTRLAGGQETQYF.

This sequence joins TRBV7-2 and TRBJ1-5; D call uncertain. Germline-derived CDR1 and CDR2 are SGHTA and FQGNSA. V dropped 4 bases and J dropped 5 bases, with 3 bases sitting between them. CDR3 length equals 11 residues. The CDR3 DNA follows: TGTGCCAGCAGCTCCTATCAGCCCCAGCATTTT. Translated: CASSSYQPQHF.

This clone was recorded once. This chain joins TRBV4-1 and TRBJ1-1; 7 bases agree with TRBD1. There are 16 residues in the CDR3. V lost 4 bases, J lost 1 base, and 9 bases stayed unmatched. Germline CDR1 reads MGHRA; CDR2 reads YSYEKL. For the CDR3, the DNA is TGCGCCAGCAGCCCCCCAGTCGGACAGGCGAACACTGAAGCTTTCTTT. Amino acid sequence: CASSPPVGQANTEAFF.

The table lists this clone with a count of one. The rearrangement uses TRBV9 and TRBJ2-5, with D possibly TRBD2 on 5 matching bases. V lost 0 bases and J 5 bases, leaving 11 bases between the germline ends. Looked up from germline, CDR1 is SGDLS and CDR2 is YYNGEE. The CDR3 contains 14 residues. The CDR3 nucleotides are TGTGCCAGCAGCGTAGGCCTAGCCGCGGAGACCCAGTACTTC. The encoded protein is CASSVGLAAETQYF.

The chain uses TRBV5-4 and TRBJ1-2, with no clear D. V was trimmed by 2 bases and J by 5 bases, leaving 10 bases between them. The CDR3 is 13 residues long. Germline CDR1 SGHNT, CDR2 YYREEE (reference sequence). CDR3: CASSFSGMYGYTF. CDR3 coding DNA: TGTGCCAGCAGCTTCTCGGGGATGTATGGCTACACCTTC.

The J gene is TRBJ2-1, the V gene TRBV9, with 8 bases that match TRBD2. V shed 4 bases, J shed 10 bases, and the junction held 10 bases outside the gene matches. CDR3 size: 14 residues. In germline, CDR1 is SGDLS, CDR2 YYNGEE. CDR3 region: CASSLRGGTWEQFF. CDR3 DNA: TGTGCCAGCAGCCTCCGGGGGGGCACTTGGGAGCAGTTCTTC.

In its sample, this clone was seen once. This chain links TRBV7-2 with TRBJ2-1; D is ambiguous. Germline V CDR1 and CDR2: SGHTA, FQGNSA. CDR3 length equals 11 residues. V was cut by 5 bases and J by 9 bases, with 8 bases left in between. Here the CDR3 DNA reads TGTGCCAGCAGCCAGGCTACTGAGCAGTTCTTC. This encodes CASSQATEQFF.